The 20 T cell receptor beta chains below all came from one sample that was sequenced in a study of response to subunit inactivated influenza vaccine listed by TCRdb under 2018. To prepare the library, RT-PCR was applied. This sample was sequenced with an Illumina HiSeq 2500. The public reads were reprocessed in TCRdb via fastp at Q25 and MiXCR, keeping in-frame beta chains. Each CDR3 protein appears once, grouped with its most common genes and DNA. This sample comprises approximately 700,000 distinct CDR3 sequences, about 15% of them detected only once. Of the sample, under 14% is held by the ten largest clones. The sequencing here drew on PBMCs from blood, taken 11 to 12 days after vaccination. Source of these receptors: a man aged 45-65 years who received an inactivated influenza vaccine. Donor details come from another sample of the same person, matched by shared clones.

This chain connects TRBV5-6 to TRBJ2-7, with TRBD1 identical over 7 bases. Germline values: CDR1 SGHDT, CDR2 YYEEEE. The ends lost 6 bases at V and 2 bases at J; junction bases unmatched: 17. The CDR3 is made up of 17 amino acids. The CDR3 nucleotides read TGTGCCAGCAACGGATGGGGATTGAGGGGGCACACCTACGAGCAGTACTTC. Translated, it gives CASNGWGLRGHTYEQYF. Drawing the rest from reference TRBV5-6 and TRBJ2-7, the complete variable domain is DAGVTQSPTHLIKTRGQQVTLRCSPKSGHDTVSWYQQALGQGPQFIFQYYEEEERQRGNFPDRFSGHQFPNYSSELNVNALLLGDSALYLCASNGWGLRGHTYEQYFGPGTRLTVT.

This clonotype was recorded many times. The chain couples TRBV12-3 or TRBV12-4 to TRBJ2-3; 7 nucleotides line up with TRBD1. J was trimmed by 2 bases and V by 5 bases; bases with no gene match: 10. The CDR3 is made up of 16 amino acids. The CDR3 bases are TGTGCCAGCAGTAACCCACCGGGACAGATCACAGATACGCAGTATTTT. Its translation: CASSNPPGQITDTQYF.

The table lists this clonotype with many counts. This chain connects TRBV11-2 to TRBJ2-1; unclear D gene. Germline-derived CDR1 and CDR2 are SGHAT and FQNNGV. This CDR3 spans 15 amino acids. The ends were cut back, 0 bases at V and 0 bases at J, with 6 bases in the middle. CDR3 DNA sequence: TGTGCCAGCAGCTTAGACTCTTACTCCTACAATGAGCAGTTCTTC. This codes for CASSLDSYSYNEQFF.

This clonotype was seen a handful of times. The chain carries TRBV3-1 and TRBJ2-4; 8 bases line up with TRBD1. J gave up 5 bases and V 5 bases, and 5 bases lay outside the gene matches. Germline assignment: CDR1 LGHDT and CDR2 YNNKEL (reference sequence). The CDR3 runs to 14 residues. The CDR3 here is CASSDRGRENIQYF. The CDR3 nucleotides read TGTGCCAGCAGCGACAGGGGTCGGGAAAACATTCAGTACTTC. Full variable domain (remainder filled in from reference TRBV3-1 and TRBJ2-4): DTAVSQTPKYLVTQMGNDKSIKCEQNLGHDTMYWYKQDSKKFLKIMFSYNNKELIINETVPNRFSPKSPDKAHLNLHINSLELGDSAVYFCASSDRGRENIQYFGAGTRLSVL.

The rearrangement links TRBV14 to TRBJ2-7; D is unclear. With 7 bases removed from V and 0 bases from J, the gap between germline ends came to 16 bases. In germline, CDR1 is SGHDN, CDR2 FVKESK. The CDR3 runs 15 residues. The CDR3 region has the DNA TGTGCCAGCACCCGCCCTCTAAGCAGCTCCTACGAGCAGTACTTC. Its protein product is CASTRPLSSSYEQYF.

The V and J genes are TRBV6-6 and TRBJ2-3; D is uncertain. V was shortened by 6 bases and J by 0 bases, with 7 bases between the two germline ends. Germline-derived CDR1 and CDR2 are MNHNY and SVGAGI (reference sequence). The length of the CDR3 is 13 residues. CDR3 DNA: TGTGCCAGCAGGGCGCCAAGCACAGATACGCAGTATTTT. It translates to CASRAPSTDTQYF.

There are a few counts of this clonotype. The rearrangement joins TRBV6-6 to TRBJ1-2; perhaps TRBD1 as D (6 bases). CDR1 and CDR2 from the germline V gene are MNHNY and SVGAGI (reference sequence). This CDR3 has 13 amino acids. Trimming stripped 6 bases from V and 4 bases from J, with 12 bases between. The CDR3 DNA is TGTGCCAGCAGGGGGGACACACTCTATGGCTACACCTTC. It codes for CASRGDTLYGYTF.

The rearrangement links TRBV5-1 to TRBJ1-5; D gene ambiguous. The CDR3 spans 13 residues. Between the trimmed V and J ends, which lost 3 bases and 6 bases, there was a span of 10 bases. CDR1 is SGHRS, CDR2 YFSETQ, per germline. CDR3 sequence: CASSSITGQPQHF. The CDR3 DNA follows: TGCGCCAGCAGCTCAATAACGGGTCAGCCCCAGCATTTT.

This clonotype has more than one count but fewer than ten. The rearrangement joins TRBV24-1 to TRBJ2-3; D call uncertain. The V end was cut by 5 bases, the J end by 7 bases, with 3 bases between. The germline CDR1 and CDR2 sequences are KGHDR and SFDVKD. The CDR3 loop spans 10 amino acids. The CDR3 sequence is CATSGNTQYF. Here the CDR3 DNA reads TGTGCCACCAGTGGGAATACGCAGTATTTT.

CDR3 protein: CSAIPGAPQYNEQFF. The CDR3 nucleotides are TGCAGTGCGATCCCTGGGGCCCCCCAGTACAATGAGCAGTTCTTC. The genes are TRBV20-1 and TRBJ2-1; perhaps TRBD1 as D (5 bases). This CDR3 contains 15 residues. In germline, CDR1 is DFQATT, CDR2 SNEGSKA (reference sequence). V lost 6 bases and J 4 bases, leaving 19 bases between the germline ends.

This clonotype was seen just once. The genes are TRBV3-1 and TRBJ2-1; D is possibly TRBD2 (6 bases). This CDR3 contains 15 residues. Trimming removed 1 base from V and 5 bases from J, with 12 bases in between. Germline V CDR1 and CDR2: LGHDT, YNNKEL (reference sequence). The CDR3 loop is CASSQGTIRNNEQFF. In nucleotides, the CDR3 is TGTGCCAGCAGCCAAGGGACTATACGGAACAATGAGCAGTTCTTC.

This clonotype was seen only a few times. The gene calls are TRBV7-8 and TRBJ2-7, with D hard to call. This CDR3 has 15 amino acids. V was shortened by 5 bases and J by 7 bases, with 21 bases between the two germline ends. In germline, CDR1 is SGHVS, CDR2 FQNEAQ. The CDR3 DNA is TGTGCCAGCAGCCCCCTCCCCAGCCCCATTATAGAGCAGTACTTC. Encoded protein: CASSPLPSPIIEQYF.

The V gene is TRBV7-2, the J gene TRBJ1-3; D gene uncertain. Germline CDR1 and CDR2: SGHTA and FQGNSA. The CDR3 has 16 residues. The V and J ends lost 5 bases and 2 bases respectively, with 16 bases between them. The CDR3 here is CASSRNRQPTGNTIYF. CDR3 nucleotide sequence: TGTGCCAGCAGCAGAAACAGACAACCGACTGGAAACACCATATATTTT.

The CDR3 DNA follows: TGCAGTGCGGTATCCACTAGCGGGGGTTATGGGGAGCTGTTTTTT. Translating gives CSAVSTSGGYGELFF. The chain joins TRBV20-1 to TRBJ2-2; 11 bases agree with TRBD2. In germline, CDR1 is DFQATT, CDR2 SNEGSKA (reference sequence). The CDR3 totals 15 residues. With V trimmed by 6 bases and J by 8 bases, 11 bases remained unmatched.

This chain connects TRBV28 to TRBJ1-2; D is ambiguous. Per the germline V gene, CDR1 is MDHEN and CDR2 is SYDVKM. Deletions cut 7 bases from V and 4 bases from J, with 13 bases between. The CDR3 length is 13 residues. CDR3 amino acids: CASTVGQTYGYTF. DNA of the CDR3: TGTGCCAGCACGGTCGGGCAAACCTATGGCTACACCTTC.

V usage is TRBV5-1 and J usage is TRBJ2-7; D remains ambiguous. Trimming shortened V by 0 bases and J by 0 bases, and 16 bases separated the two germline ends. From germline, CDR1 is SGHRS and CDR2 YFSETQ. The CDR3 runs 17 residues. CDR3 sequence (DNA): TGCGCCAGCAGCTTGGGCCTCGCAGGTCGGCTCTCCTACGAGCAGTACTTC. The encoded protein is CASSLGLAGRLSYEQYF.

The sample holds many counts of this clonotype. The V and J genes are TRBV20-1 and TRBJ2-5; D remains unclear. V lost 5 bases and J 5 bases, leaving 9 bases between the germline ends. The CDR3 contains 11 residues. Germline V gene data show CDR1 as DFQATT and CDR2 as SNEGSKA (reference sequence). The CDR3 here is CSARLWETQYF. DNA of the CDR3: TGCAGTGCTCGCCTTTGGGAGACCCAGTACTTC.

The genes are TRBV24-1 and TRBJ2-1, with 14 bases fitting TRBD2. The CDR3 sequence is 16 residues long. Germline V CDR1 and CDR2: KGHDR, SFDVKD. V was clipped by 12 bases and J by 9 bases; unmatched bases: 15. The CDR3 sequence: CAVGGTSGSGKGEQFF. CDR3 DNA sequence: TGTGCCGTCGGCGGGACTAGCGGGAGTGGGAAGGGTGAGCAGTTCTTC.

This clonotype was detected a few times. This rearrangement joins TRBV12-3 or TRBV12-4 to TRBJ2-7, with D possibly matching TRBD2 (6 bases). V dropped 2 bases and J dropped 2 bases, with 16 bases sitting between them. The CDR3 covers 16 residues. The CDR3 loop is CASSLRGTSLAYEQYF. The CDR3 DNA reads as TGTGCCAGCAGTTTAAGGGGCACTAGCTTGGCCTACGAGCAGTACTTC.

There are a few counts of this clonotype. J is TRBJ2-7 and V is TRBV7-2; the D gene is possibly TRBD2 (5 bases). The germline V and J ends were trimmed by 2 bases and 5 bases, with 16 bases remaining between them. The CDR3 totals 15 residues. Germline CDR1 SGHTA, CDR2 FQGNSA. CDR3 coding DNA: TGTGCCAGCAGCTTATTACGCGCCTCCGGGAACGAGCAGTACTTC. It encodes CASSLLRASGNEQYF.